What follows is one T cell receptor (beta chain) and its context. The sample comes from a study of blood T cell repertoires in COVID-19. As for the study in general: Samples came from the United States, Italy and Spain, spanning acute and convalescent COVID-19. T cells, B-cell-depleted T cells, or PBMCs provided the cDNA or gDNA that served as material.

The V end lost 0 bases, the J end lost 5 bases, and 17 bases lay between the germline ends. CDR1 is SGHNT, CDR2 YYREEE, per germline (reference sequence). The CDR3 is made up of 17 amino acids. All enrollees were roughly 18 to 90 years old and from 20 to 30 US areas. Assignment of participants to cohorts was predicated upon participant-reported clinical history. TCRdb's table, derived via immunoSEQ multiplex PCR, lists solely in-frame clones and lacks some. The sample consists of approximately 200,000 clones, 75% to 90% of them appearing once. The chain carries TRBV5-4 and TRBJ2-2; possibly TRBD1 for D (5 bases). Material for sequencing was PBMCs or T cells enriched from blood (not recorded which). This TCR was sampled from a man younger than 45 who had recovered from COVID-19. DNA for the CDR3: TGTGCCAGCAGCTTGGCCGAGTCAGGGTGGGGTACCGGGGAGCTGTTTTTT. Translation gives CASSLAESGWGTGELFF.